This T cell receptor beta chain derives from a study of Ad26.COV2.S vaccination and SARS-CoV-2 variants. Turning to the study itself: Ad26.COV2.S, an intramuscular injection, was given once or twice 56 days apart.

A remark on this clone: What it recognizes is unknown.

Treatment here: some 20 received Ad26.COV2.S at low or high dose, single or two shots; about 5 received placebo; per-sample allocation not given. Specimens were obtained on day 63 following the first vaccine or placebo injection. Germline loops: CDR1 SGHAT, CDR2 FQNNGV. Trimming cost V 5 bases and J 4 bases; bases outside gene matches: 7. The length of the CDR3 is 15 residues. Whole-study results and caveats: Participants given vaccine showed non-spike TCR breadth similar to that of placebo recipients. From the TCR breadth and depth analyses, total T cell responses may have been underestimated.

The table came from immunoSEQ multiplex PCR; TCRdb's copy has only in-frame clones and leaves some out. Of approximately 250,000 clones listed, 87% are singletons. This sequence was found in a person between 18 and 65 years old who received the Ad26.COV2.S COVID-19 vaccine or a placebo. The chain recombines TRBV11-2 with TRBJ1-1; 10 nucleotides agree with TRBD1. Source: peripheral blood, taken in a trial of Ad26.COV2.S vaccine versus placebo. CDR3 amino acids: CASSPWTGGATEAFF. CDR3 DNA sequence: TGTGCCAGCAGCCCCTGGACAGGGGGTGCCACTGAAGCTTTCTTT.